These T cell receptor beta chains were read from a single sample in a study of cytomegalovirus exposure and HLA in healthy donors. Method: immunoSEQ multiplex PCR; TCRdb's copy keeps in-frame clones and lacks some. The sample has about 140,000 clones; around three quarters are singletons. The sequencing sample was made of PBMCs. The receptors derive from a man aged 40-55 years in good health and CMV-seronegative. Both conserved end residues are part of each CDR3. A D gene is named only where the DNA matches it firmly. A row's size may be missing; if present it is once, few, many or a size class.

TRBV11-3,-,TRBJ2-1,few,TGTGCCAGCAGCACTCAGGGATACAATGAGCAGTTCTTC,CASSTQGYNEQFF
TRBV11-2,TRBD1,TRBJ2-7,-,TGTGCCAGCAGCTTAGCTCCGGGACAGACCTACGAGCAGTACTTC,CASSLAPGQTYEQYF
TRBV4-1,-,TRBJ2-2,few,TGCGCCAGCACCGTGACAGAGGACGGGGAGCTGTTTTTT,CASTVTEDGELFF
TRBV6-4,-,TRBJ2-4,few,TGTGCCAGCAGTGAGGCGAGGGTAGCCAAAAACATTCAGTACTTC,CASSEARVAKNIQYF
TRBV19,-,TRBJ2-5,-,TGTGCCAGTAGTAAGCAGGGGATGGGGGAGACCCAGTACTTC,CASSKQGMGETQYF
TRBV10-3,TRBD2,TRBJ2-1,-,TGTGCCATCAGGGGAGGACTAGTAAATGAGCAGTTCTTC,CAIRGGLVNEQFF
TRBV27,TRBD2,TRBJ2-7,-,TGTGCCAGCAGGCAACTAGCGGGGGGGGCCTACGAGCAGTACTTC,CASRQLAGGAYEQYF
TRBV6-6,-,TRBJ2-7,few,TGTGCCAGCAGCCCGAGCAGACGGGACGAGCAGTACTTC,CASSPSRRDEQYF
TRBV25-1,-,TRBJ2-3,-,TGTGCCAGCAGTGAATTGAGAGGTTCAGATACGCAGTATTTT,CASSELRGSDTQYF
TRBV7-6,-,TRBJ2-7,few,TGTGCCAGCAGCTTAGTGGGGCCCGAGCAGTACTTC,CASSLVGPEQYF
TRBV25-1,-,TRBJ2-1,-,TGTGCCAGCAGTGCGACAGGCAAATCCCCCTACAATGAGCAGTTCTTC,CASSATGKSPYNEQFF
TRBV7-9,TRBD2,TRBJ2-1,once,TGTGCCAGCGGTTGGACTCCTAGCGGGAGTTTCAATGAGCAGTTCTTC,CASGWTPSGSFNEQFF
TRBV7-9,-,TRBJ2-5,-,TGTGCCAGCATAGGAGGGCCCCAAGAGACCCAGTACTTC,CASIGGPQETQYF
TRBV28,-,TRBJ2-3,-,TGTGCCAGCAGTTTAGTGACAGGTCAGACAGATACGCAGTATTTT,CASSLVTGQTDTQYF
TRBV5-8,TRBD1,TRBJ2-4,-,TGTGCCAGCACCCCTCCGGGGTTCGACAGGGGTGTTGACATTCAGTACTTC,CASTPPGFDRGVDIQYF
TRBV15,TRBD1,TRBJ1-6,-,TGTGCCACCAGCAGAGATTTTGACAGGGGGAATTCACCCCTCCACTTT,CATSRDFDRGNSPLHF
TRBV7-9,-,TRBJ2-3,few,TGTGCCAGCAGCATAGGACCAAGAGGAGATACGCAGTATTTT,CASSIGPRGDTQYF
TRBV27,-,TRBJ2-1,-,TGTGCCAGCAGTTTACTTTTGTGGGAGACCGCGGGGAATGAGCAGTTCTTC,CASSLLLWETAGNEQFF
TRBV29-1,TRBD1,TRBJ2-2,-,TGCAGCGGTGGACAGGGGGAGAACACCGGGGAGCTGTTTTTT,CSGGQGENTGELFF
TRBV6-4,TRBD2,TRBJ2-3,few,TGTGCCAGCAGTTTAGCGGGGGGGCCAGATACGCAGTATTTT,CASSLAGGPDTQYF
TRBV5-8,-,TRBJ2-5,-,TGTGCCAGCAGCTTGGACCCGGAAGAGACCCAGTACTTC,CASSLDPEETQYF
TRBV5-1,-,TRBJ1-1,few,TGCGCCAGCAGCTTGTTTGGACAGAGGAACACTGAAGCTTTCTTT,CASSLFGQRNTEAFF
TRBV9,TRBD1,TRBJ2-5,-,TGTGCCAGCAGCCCTCGCGGAGGACAGGGCCTTCAAGAGACCCAGTACTTC,CASSPRGGQGLQETQYF
TRBV2,-,TRBJ2-7,-,TGTGCCAGCAGTGCCGGCTACGAGCAGTACTTC,CASSAGYEQYF
TRBV7-9,-,TRBJ1-2,-,TGTGCCAGCAGCTTAGGGCAGGGGTTAGGTGGCTACACCTTC,CASSLGQGLGGYTF
TRBV7-9,TRBD2,TRBJ2-2,-,TGTGCCAGCAGCCCCGCCGGGACTACAACCGGGGAGCTGTTTTTT,CASSPAGTTTGELFF
TRBV7-8,-,TRBJ2-1,-,TGTGCCAGCAGCGAGGGTAGCACGGGTGAGCAGTTCTTC,CASSEGSTGEQFF
TRBV5-1,-,TRBJ2-5,-,TGCGCCAGCAGCTTGGACCTAGCGGAGACCCAGTACTTC,CASSLDLAETQYF
TRBV5-1,TRBD1,TRBJ1-3,-,TGCGCCAGCAGCTTGGTGGGGACAGTAGGAAACACCATATATTTT,CASSLVGTVGNTIYF
TRBV2,-,TRBJ2-3,-,TGTGCTAGCAGTGAAGAGGAGGGATCTAGCACAGATACGCAGTATTTT,CASSEEEGSSTDTQYF
TRBV6-5,-,TRBJ2-7,once,TGTGCCAGCAGTTACTCGGGCACATACTACGAGCAGTACTTC,CASSYSGTYYEQYF
TRBV7-6,-,TRBJ1-1,-,TGTGCCAGCAGCTTGGGGCAGGCGAACACTGAAGCTTTCTTT,CASSLGQANTEAFF
TRBV11-2,TRBD1,TRBJ1-5,-,TGTGCCAGCAGCTGGGACAGCGATAGCAATCAGCCCCAGCATTTT,CASSWDSDSNQPQHF
TRBV11-2,TRBD2,TRBJ2-5,-,TGTGCCAGCAGCCGCACCCTCGCGGGGTGGGGGGGGACCCAGTACTTC,CASSRTLAGWGGTQYF
TRBV6-5,-,TRBJ2-7,-,TGTGCCAGCAGTGACGCGGGTCAGTCCTACGAGCAGTACTTC,CASSDAGQSYEQYF
TRBV6-1,TRBD1,TRBJ1-2,few,TGTGCCAGTTGGACCGGGACAGGGGACTATGGCTACACCTTC,CASWTGTGDYGYTF
TRBV7-9,-,TRBJ1-3,-,TGTGCCAGCAGCGACGGACAGCTCTCTGGAAACACCATATATTTT,CASSDGQLSGNTIYF
TRBV15,TRBD1,TRBJ2-5,-,TGTGCCACCAGCAAAACAGGGGTAACCCAAGAGACCCAGTACTTC,CATSKTGVTQETQYF
TRBV29-1,-,TRBJ2-3,-,TGCAGCGTTGCAGGAGATACGCAGTATTTT,CSVAGDTQYF
TRBV19,-,TRBJ2-3,-,TGTGCCAGTAAGGGGCGGCCGCGCACAGATACGCAGTATTTT,CASKGRPRTDTQYF
TRBV6-1,-,TRBJ2-2,-,TGTGCCAGCAGACTCCCTCCGACCGGGGAGCTGTTTTTT,CASRLPPTGELFF
TRBV6-1,TRBD1,TRBJ1-2,-,TGTGCCAGCAGGCGGGCGACAGGGAACTATGGCTACACCTTC,CASRRATGNYGYTF
TRBV5-1,-,TRBJ2-2,-,TGCGCCAGCAGCGGCTTAGCGGAGAACACCGGGGAGCTGTTTTTT,CASSGLAENTGELFF
TRBV9,-,TRBJ2-3,-,TGTGCCAGCACCTCCCGGTCCAACACAGATACGCAGTATTTT,CASTSRSNTDTQYF
TRBV6-5,TRBD1,TRBJ2-5,-,TGTGCCAGCAGTTACGGACAGGACCAAGAGACCCAGTACTTC,CASSYGQDQETQYF
TRBV30,-,TRBJ2-7,few,TGTGCCTGGAGTGTAGGGGCCTCCTACGAGCAGTACTTC,CAWSVGASYEQYF
TRBV6-1,TRBD2,TRBJ2-1,-,TGTGCCAGCACCGCGGGAGGACACGGTGAGCAGTTCTTC,CASTAGGHGEQFF
TRBV5-4,-,TRBJ2-7,-,TGTGCCAGCAGTCTACAGGGTTCCCCCTCAACCTCCGAGCAGTACTTC,CASSLQGSPSTSEQYF
TRBV2,-,TRBJ1-6,-,TGTGCCCCCAAACCGGTCGGGGATAGCGGTTCACCCCTCCACTTT,CAPKPVGDSGSPLHF
TRBV6-5,TRBD2,TRBJ2-5,-,TGTGCCAGCAGACTACTAGCGGGCCTCAAAGAGACCCAGTACTTC,CASRLLAGLKETQYF
TRBV11-2,-,TRBJ2-7,few,TGTGCCAGCAGCTTACAGTCAGTCCTTGTTGACAGGTACTACTTC,CASSLQSVLVDRYYF
TRBV27,-,TRBJ1-4,-,TGTGCCAGCAGTTTATTTGTGGGCTCGGGGAATGAAAAACTGTTTTTT,CASSLFVGSGNEKLFF
TRBV5-1,-,TRBJ2-2,-,TGCGCCAGCAGCTTGGCCGGGGGAGAGGCCGGGGAGCTGTTTTTT,CASSLAGGEAGELFF
TRBV6-5,TRBD1,TRBJ1-2,-,TGTGCCAGCAGTTACTCGAGGGACAGGGCGGACTATGGCTACACCTTC,CASSYSRDRADYGYTF
TRBV7-9,-,TRBJ2-5,-,TGTGCCAGCAGCTTAGAAACTGACCCCAGGGAGACCCAGTACTTC,CASSLETDPRETQYF
TRBV7-9,TRBD1,TRBJ2-2,-,TGTTCCAGCAGCCACGGGACAGGGCTCGTCGCCGGGGAGCTGTTTTTT,CSSSHGTGLVAGELFF